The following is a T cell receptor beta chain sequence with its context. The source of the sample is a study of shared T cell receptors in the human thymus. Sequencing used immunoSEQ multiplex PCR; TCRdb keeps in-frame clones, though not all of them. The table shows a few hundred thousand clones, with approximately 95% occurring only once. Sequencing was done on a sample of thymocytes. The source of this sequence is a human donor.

CDR3 protein: CASSYEGAEFYNEQFF. In DNA, the CDR3 is TGTGCCAGCAGTTACGAGGGGGCAGAGTTTTACAATGAGCAGTTCTTC. The rearrangement joins TRBV27 to TRBJ2-1; 7 bases line up with TRBD1. V dropped 4 bases and J dropped 4; count of bases not matched to a gene: 10. Germline V gene data show CDR1 as MNHEY and CDR2 as SMNVEV (reference sequence). This CDR3 has 16 residues.